The following is a TCR beta chain sequence with its context. Its antigen is not known. Germline V gene sequence: CDR1 KGHSH, CDR2 LQKENI. CDR3 length: 12 residues. V dropped 1 base and J dropped 5 bases, with 6 bases sitting between them. The entry originates in a study of cytomegalovirus exposure and HLA in healthy donors. The PCR contained 60 Vbeta and 13 Jbeta primers. Libraries were prepared by immunoSEQ multiplex PCR; TCRdb keeps only in-frame clonotypes and omits some of them. The sample carries roughly 110,000 clones, less than 85% recorded once. Points from the study as a whole: Roughly uniform sequencing depth across donors was assumed, possibly incorrectly. The study flagged about 150 TCR beta chains as cytomegalovirus-associated. According to an earlier analysis, most TCR beta V segments yielded productive rearrangements about 87% or about 30% of the time.

Everyone who donated was a healthy bone marrow donor. The chain employs TRBV18 and TRBJ2-7; D gene ambiguous. The material sequenced was PBMCs. The TCR originated in a man aged 55 to 70 in good health and CMV-seronegative. CDR3 sequence (DNA): TGTGCCAGCTCACCACTTGGAGACGAGCAGTACTTC. Residues: CASSPLGDEQYF.